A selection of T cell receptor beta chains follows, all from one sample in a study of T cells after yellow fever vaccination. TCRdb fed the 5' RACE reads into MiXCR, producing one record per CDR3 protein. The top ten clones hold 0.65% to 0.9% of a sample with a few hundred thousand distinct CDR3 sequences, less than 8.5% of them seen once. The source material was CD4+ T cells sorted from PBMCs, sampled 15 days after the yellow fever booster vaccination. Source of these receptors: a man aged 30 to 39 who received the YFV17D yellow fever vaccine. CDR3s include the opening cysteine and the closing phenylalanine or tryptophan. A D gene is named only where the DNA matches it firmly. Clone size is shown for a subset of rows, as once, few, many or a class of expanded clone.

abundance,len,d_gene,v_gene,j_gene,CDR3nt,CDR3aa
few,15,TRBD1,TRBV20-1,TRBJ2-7,TGCAGTGCTAGAACTGGGACAGCGGCCCTCTACGAGCAGTACTTC,CSARTGTAALYEQYF
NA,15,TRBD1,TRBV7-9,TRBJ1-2,TGTGCCAGCAGCTTAGGGACAGGGGGCAACTATGGCTACACCTTC,CASSLGTGGNYGYTF
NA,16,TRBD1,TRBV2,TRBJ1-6,TGTGCCAGCAGCTTTGAGGGACAGGGAAATAATTCACCCCTCCACTTT,CASSFEGQGNNSPLHF
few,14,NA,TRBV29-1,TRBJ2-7,TGCAGCGTTGTAGGGGTCCCCTACTCCTACGAGCAGTACTTC,CSVVGVPYSYEQYF
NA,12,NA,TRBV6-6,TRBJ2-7,TGTGCCAGCACCTATGGTGCCTACGAGCAGTACTTC,CASTYGAYEQYF
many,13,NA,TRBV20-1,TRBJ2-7,TGCAGTGCTAGACTAGTCTCCAGATACGAGCAGTACTTC,CSARLVSRYEQYF
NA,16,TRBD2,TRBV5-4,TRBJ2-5,TGTGCCAGCACGGGACTAGCGGGAGGAGGTCAAGAGACCCAGTACTTC,CASTGLAGGGQETQYF
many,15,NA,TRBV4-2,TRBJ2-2,TGTGCCAGCAGCCAAGACAGCAGCACGACCGGGGAGCTGTTTTTT,CASSQDSSTTGELFF
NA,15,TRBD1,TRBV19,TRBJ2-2,TGTGCCAGTATGAAGACAGGGGGCTTTACCGGGGAGCTGTTTTTT,CASMKTGGFTGELFF
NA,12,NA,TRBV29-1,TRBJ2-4,TGCAGCGCTGAAGTAGCCAAAAACATTCAGTACTTC,CSAEVAKNIQYF
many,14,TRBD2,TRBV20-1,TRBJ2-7,TGCAGCCAATCAACTAGCGAATCTAGCTACGAGCAGTACTTC,CSQSTSESSYEQYF
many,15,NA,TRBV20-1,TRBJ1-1,TGCAGTGCTAGACCTCAAAAGGGGGGGAACACTGAAGCTTTCTTT,CSARPQKGGNTEAFF
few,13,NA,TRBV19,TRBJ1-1,TGTGCCACCCAGCGTCTACCGAACACTGAAGCTTTCTTT,CATQRLPNTEAFF
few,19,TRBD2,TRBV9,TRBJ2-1,TGTGCCAGCAGCGTAGGACTAGCCAATAGGGTTCAATCCTACAATGAGCAGTTCTTC,CASSVGLANRVQSYNEQFF
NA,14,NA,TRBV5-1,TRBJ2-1,TGCGCCAGCAGCTTTGACGGGACTTACAATGAGCAGTTCTTC,CASSFDGTYNEQFF
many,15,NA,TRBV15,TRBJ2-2,TGTGCCACCAGCAGAGATAAACAGTATACCGGGGAGCTGTTTTTT,CATSRDKQYTGELFF
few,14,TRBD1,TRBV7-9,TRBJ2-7,TGTGCCAGCAACCCCGGGACAGGCACCTACGAGCAGTACTTC,CASNPGTGTYEQYF
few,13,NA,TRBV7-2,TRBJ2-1,TGTGCCAGCAGCCCCCGGGCCGACAATGAGCAGTTCTTC,CASSPRADNEQFF
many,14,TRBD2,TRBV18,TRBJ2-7,TGTGCCAGCTCACCAAACGGGAGGGCCGGCGAGCAGTACTTC,CASSPNGRAGEQYF
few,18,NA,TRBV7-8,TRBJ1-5,TGTGCCAGCAGCTCCTCCCCGGGACATCTAGTTAGCAATCAGCCCCAGCATTTT,CASSSSPGHLVSNQPQHF
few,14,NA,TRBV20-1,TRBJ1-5,TGCAGTGCTAGAGACAGAAATAGCAATCAGCCCCAGCATTTT,CSARDRNSNQPQHF
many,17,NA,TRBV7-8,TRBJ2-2,TGTGCCAGCAGCTTAAGTGTAACAAACGCGAACACCGGGGAGCTGTTTTTT,CASSLSVTNANTGELFF
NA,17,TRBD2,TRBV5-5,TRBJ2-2,TGTGCCAGCAGCTTATACGGGAGGCACACGAACACCGGGGAGCTGTTTTTT,CASSLYGRHTNTGELFF
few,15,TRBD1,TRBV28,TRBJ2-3,TGTGCCAGCAACCAGGGACAGGGGGCAGGAGATACGCAGTATTTT,CASNQGQGAGDTQYF
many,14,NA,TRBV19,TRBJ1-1,TGTGCCAGTTTCCCCGGACACATGAACACTGAAGCTTTCTTT,CASFPGHMNTEAFF
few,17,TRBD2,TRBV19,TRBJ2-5,TGTGCCAGCACACGCACGATTACTAGCGGAGGGTTGGAGACCCAGTACTTC,CASTRTITSGGLETQYF
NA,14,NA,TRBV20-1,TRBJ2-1,TGCAGTGCACGAAGGGGGGGTTCCTACAATGAGCAGTTCTTC,CSARRGGSYNEQFF
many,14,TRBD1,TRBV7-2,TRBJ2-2,TGTGCCAGCGAACCGGGACAGGGGGCCGGGGAGCTGTTTTTT,CASEPGQGAGELFF
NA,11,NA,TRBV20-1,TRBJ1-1,TGCAGTGCGGGGACCCCTGACCTAGCTTTCTTT,CSAGTPDLAFF
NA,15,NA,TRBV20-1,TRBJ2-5,TGCAGTGCTAGATCTAGGAGGGGGGTGGGGGAGACCCAGTACTTC,CSARSRRGVGETQYF
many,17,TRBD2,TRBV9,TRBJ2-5,TGTGCCAGCAGCGTAGGCCTAGGCGGGGGGACCCAAGAGACCCAGTACTTC,CASSVGLGGGTQETQYF
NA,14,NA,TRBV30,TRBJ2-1,TGTGCCTGGAGTGTCCAAGACTACTACAATGAGCAGTTCTTC,CAWSVQDYYNEQFF
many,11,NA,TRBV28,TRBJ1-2,TGTGCCAGCAGCCAGCACTATGGCTACACCTTC,CASSQHYGYTF
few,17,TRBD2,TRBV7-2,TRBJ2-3,TGTGCCAGCAGCGCCCAAGCGGGACCCCCTAGCACAGATACGCAGTATTTT,CASSAQAGPPSTDTQYF
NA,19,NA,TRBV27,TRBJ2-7,TGTGCCAGCAGTCCCAGAATTGCGCGAGTGGGGCGGGGACCCTACGAGCAGTACTTC,CASSPRIARVGRGPYEQYF
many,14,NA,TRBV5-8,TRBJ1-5,TGTGCCAGCAGCTTGTATTCAAGCAATCAGCCCCAGCATTTT,CASSLYSSNQPQHF
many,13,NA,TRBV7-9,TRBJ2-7,TGTGCCAGCAGCTTCGGGGTCTCCTACGAGCAGTACTTC,CASSFGVSYEQYF
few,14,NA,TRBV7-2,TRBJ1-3,TGTGCCAGCAGCTTAAGCACAGCTGGAAACACCATATATTTT,CASSLSTAGNTIYF
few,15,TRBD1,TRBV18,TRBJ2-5,TGTGCCAGCTCAACACAGGGGGCGACTAAAGAGACCCAGTACTTC,CASSTQGATKETQYF
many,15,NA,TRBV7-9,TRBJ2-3,TGTGCCAGCAGCTTAGAACTGGGAAGCACAGATACGCAGTATTTT,CASSLELGSTDTQYF
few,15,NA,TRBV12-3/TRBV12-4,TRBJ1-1,TGTGCCAGCAGTCCCGGCGGCAGGTCAAACACTGAAGCTTTCTTT,CASSPGGRSNTEAFF
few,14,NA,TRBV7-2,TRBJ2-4,TGTGCCAGCAGCTTGGGACATGCCAAAAACATTCAGTACTTC,CASSLGHAKNIQYF
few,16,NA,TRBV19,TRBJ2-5,TGTGCCAGTACCAGGACCCGAGGACAGAGGGGAGAGACCCAGTACTTC,CASTRTRGQRGETQYF
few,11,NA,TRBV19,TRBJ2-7,TGTGCCAGTAAACTACGGGACGAGCAGTACTTC,CASKLRDEQYF
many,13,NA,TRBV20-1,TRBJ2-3,TGCAGTGCTAGCTTGGCGGGCACAGATACGCAGTATTTT,CSASLAGTDTQYF
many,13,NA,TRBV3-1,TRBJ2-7,TGTGCCAGCAGCCTCCCCGGGACGGACGAGCAGTACTTC,CASSLPGTDEQYF
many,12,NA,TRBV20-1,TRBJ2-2,TGCGGTGGACCGTCAGGCACCGGGGAGCTGTTTTTT,CGGPSGTGELFF
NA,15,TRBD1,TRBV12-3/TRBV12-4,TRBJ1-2,TGTGCCAGCAGCAAAAGACAGGGGGTAAGAGGTGGCTACACCTTC,CASSKRQGVRGGYTF
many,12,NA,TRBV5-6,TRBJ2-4,TGTGCCAGCAGCTTGGTAGGAAACATTCAGTACTTC,CASSLVGNIQYF
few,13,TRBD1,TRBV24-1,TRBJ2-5,TGTGCCACCAGTGGGGACAGCCAAGAGACCCAGTACTTC,CATSGDSQETQYF
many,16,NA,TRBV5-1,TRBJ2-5,TGCGCCAGCAGCTTGGGTATAGGGGCTTCCCAAGAGACCCAGTACTTC,CASSLGIGASQETQYF
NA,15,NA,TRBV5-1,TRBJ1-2,TGCGCCAGCAGCTTGGGAGACATTGGGCTCTATGGCTACACCTTC,CASSLGDIGLYGYTF